This T cell receptor beta chain was recorded in a study of blood T cell repertoires in COVID-19. Overall study context: The samples span acute and convalescent COVID-19 from the United States, Italy and Spain. T cells, B-cell-depleted T cells, or PBMCs supplied cDNA or gDNA.

Authors' processing steps: Quantification of nucleated cells was approximated via reference gene primer amplification. Method: immunoSEQ multiplex PCR; TCRdb's copy keeps in-frame clones and lacks some. V and J calls and clone size are copied from that table; D and trimming were computed from the DNA. Here the sample spans 150,000 or so clones, about 86% being singletons. The V gene's germline CDR1 is MNHNY and CDR2 SVGAGI (reference sequence). Trimming pared 2 bases from V and 2 bases from J, leaving 13 bases between. The CDR3 contains 15 residues. Material: peripheral blood. V and J are TRBV6-6 and TRBJ2-7; weak D call: TRBD1 (6 bases). The clonotype comes from a man aged 45-65 years with active or convalescent COVID-19. The chain's CDR3 is CASSYTQDRTYEQYF. CDR3 sequence (DNA): TGTGCCAGCAGTTACACACAGGACAGAACCTACGAGCAGTACTTC.